This T cell receptor beta chain was profiled in a study of cytomegalovirus exposure and HLA in healthy donors. This clone occurred once. Primers included in the PCR were 60 Vbeta and 13 Jbeta primers. Only in-frame clones appear in the TCRdb table, and some are missing; sequencing was by immunoSEQ multiplex PCR. The table shows roughly 120,000 clones, with around 80% occurring only once. The germline V gene encodes CDR1 MNHEY and CDR2 SMNVEV (reference sequence). The junction had 8 bases not matched to a gene; V was cut back by 0 bases and J by 3 bases. CDR3 length: 16 amino acids. The J gene is TRBJ2-7, the V gene TRBV27; 7 bases match TRBD1. This TCR was recovered from a human donor in good health. The sample consisted of PBMCs. CDR3 protein: CASSLSRRQGDYEQYF. CDR3 nucleotide sequence: TGTGCCAGCAGTTTATCGAGGCGACAGGGCGACTACGAGCAGTACTTC.